Sequencing of this T cell receptor (beta chain) was carried out in a study of OX40 agonist ivuxolimab in advanced cancers. Study-level background: A partial response was reached by three patients: one with hepatocellular carcinoma and two with cutaneous melanoma.

Profiled with immunoSEQ multiplex PCR; TCRdb holds only in-frame clones, not every one. Among approximately 47,000 clones listed, 88% were seen once. V shed 5 bases, J shed 4 bases, and the junction held 8 bases outside the gene matches. The CDR3 covers 15 residues. Germline lookup yields CDR1 MDHEN and CDR2 SYDVKM. The V gene is TRBV28, the J gene TRBJ2-3, with 8 positions matching TRBD2. Source: CD4+ or CD8+ T cells sorted from blood, taken in a trial of the OX40 agonist ivuxolimab. This sequence originates from an adult with an advanced solid tumor such as melanoma, head and neck, liver or kidney cancer. CDR3 protein: CASSPHPGGSDTQYF. CDR3 nucleotide sequence: TGTGCCAGCAGTCCTCACCCGGGAGGGTCAGATACGCAGTATTTT.